This T cell receptor beta chain was captured in a study of blood T cell repertoires in COVID-19. Across the study: Samples representing acute and convalescent COVID-19 were sourced from the United States, Italy and Spain.

Authors' methods: Scientists estimated how many nucleated cells there were by amplifying reference gene primers. Libraries were prepared by immunoSEQ multiplex PCR; TCRdb keeps only in-frame clonotypes and omits some of them. That table furnishes V, J and clone size, whereas the DNA furnished D and trimming. The table lists 200,000 to 300,000 clones, about 89% of them singletons. This CDR3 has 18 amino acids. V was clipped by 5 bases and J by 0 bases; unmatched bases: 9. Germline CDR1 and CDR2: MNHEY and SMNVEV (reference sequence). This clone was seen only once. Sequenced: peripheral blood. This chain joins TRBV27 and TRBJ2-2; 10 bases agree with TRBD1. This receptor was obtained from a woman between 50 and 59 years old with acute or convalescent COVID-19. CDR3 coding DNA: TGTGCCAGCAGTCCCGGGACAGGGGTCTTTCCGAACACCGGGGAGCTGTTTTTT. Amino acids: CASSPGTGVFPNTGELFF.